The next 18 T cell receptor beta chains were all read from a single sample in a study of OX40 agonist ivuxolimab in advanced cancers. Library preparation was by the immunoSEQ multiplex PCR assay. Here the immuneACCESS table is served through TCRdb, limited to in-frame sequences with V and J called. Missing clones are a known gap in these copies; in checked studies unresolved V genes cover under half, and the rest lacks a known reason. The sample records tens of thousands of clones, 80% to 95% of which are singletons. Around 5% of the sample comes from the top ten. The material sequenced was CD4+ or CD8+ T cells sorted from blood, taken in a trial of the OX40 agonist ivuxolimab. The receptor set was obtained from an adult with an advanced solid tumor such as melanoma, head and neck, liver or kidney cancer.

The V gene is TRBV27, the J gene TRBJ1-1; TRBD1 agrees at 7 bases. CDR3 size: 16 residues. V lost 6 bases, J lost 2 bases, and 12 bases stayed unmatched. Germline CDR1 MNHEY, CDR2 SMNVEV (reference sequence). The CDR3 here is CASSLEGARKNTEAFF. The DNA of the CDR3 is TGTGCCAGCAGCCTAGAGGGGGCGAGGAAAAACACTGAAGCTTTCTTT.

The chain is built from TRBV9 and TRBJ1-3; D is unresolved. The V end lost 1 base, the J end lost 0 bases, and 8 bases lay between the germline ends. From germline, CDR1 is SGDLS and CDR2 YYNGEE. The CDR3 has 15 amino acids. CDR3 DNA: TGTGCCAGCAGCGTAACCCCAGTCTCTGGAAACACCATATATTTT. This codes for CASSVTPVSGNTIYF.

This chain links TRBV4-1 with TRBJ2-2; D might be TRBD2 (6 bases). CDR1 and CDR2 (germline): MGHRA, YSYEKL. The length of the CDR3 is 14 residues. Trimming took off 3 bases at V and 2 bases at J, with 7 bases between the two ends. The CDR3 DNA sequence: TGCGCCAGCAGCCAGCGGGGTAACACCGGGGAGCTGTTTTTT. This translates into CASSQRGNTGELFF.

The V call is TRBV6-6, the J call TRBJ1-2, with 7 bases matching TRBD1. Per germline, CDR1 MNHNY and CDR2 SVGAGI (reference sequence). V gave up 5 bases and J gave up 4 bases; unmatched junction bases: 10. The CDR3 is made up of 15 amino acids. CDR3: CASSDRTGGVYGYTF. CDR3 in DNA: TGTGCCAGCAGTGATCGGACAGGTGGGGTCTATGGCTACACCTTC.

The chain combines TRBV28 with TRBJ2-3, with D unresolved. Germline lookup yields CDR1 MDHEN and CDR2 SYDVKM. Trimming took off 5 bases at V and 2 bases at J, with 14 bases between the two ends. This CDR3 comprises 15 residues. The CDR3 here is CASSPLVLVTDTQYF. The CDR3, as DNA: TGTGCCAGCAGTCCCCTCGTCCTAGTCACAGATACGCAGTATTTT.

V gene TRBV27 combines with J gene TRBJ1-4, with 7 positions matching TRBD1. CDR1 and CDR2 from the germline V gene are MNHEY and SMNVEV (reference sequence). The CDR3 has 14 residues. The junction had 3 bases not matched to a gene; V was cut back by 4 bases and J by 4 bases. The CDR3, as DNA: TGTGCCAGCAGTTGGGACAGTAGTAATGAAAAACTGTTTTTT. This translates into CASSWDSSNEKLFF.

The CDR3 DNA is TGTGCCAGCAGTTACTCGGCGGGCGCTAGGTCCTACGAGCAGTACTTC. Amino acid sequence: CASSYSAGARSYEQYF. The rearrangement links TRBV6-5 to TRBJ2-7; D is perhaps TRBD2 (5 bases). Germline V gives CDR1 MNHEY, CDR2 SVGAGI. V was clipped by 0 bases and J by 1 base, with 13 bases between them. The CDR3 is 16 residues long.

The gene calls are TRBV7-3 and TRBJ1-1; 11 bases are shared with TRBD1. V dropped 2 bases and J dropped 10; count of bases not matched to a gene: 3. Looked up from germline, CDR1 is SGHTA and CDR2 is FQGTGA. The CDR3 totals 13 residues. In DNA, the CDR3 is TGTGCCAGCAGCTTAGGGACAGGGGGTGTAGCTTTCTTT. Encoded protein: CASSLGTGGVAFF.

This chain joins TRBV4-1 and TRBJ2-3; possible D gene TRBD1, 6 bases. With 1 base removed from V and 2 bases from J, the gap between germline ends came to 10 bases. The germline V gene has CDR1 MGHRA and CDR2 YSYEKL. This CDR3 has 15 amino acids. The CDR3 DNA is TGCGCCAGCAGCCAAGTGGACAGTACCACAGATACGCAGTATTTT. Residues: CASSQVDSTTDTQYF.

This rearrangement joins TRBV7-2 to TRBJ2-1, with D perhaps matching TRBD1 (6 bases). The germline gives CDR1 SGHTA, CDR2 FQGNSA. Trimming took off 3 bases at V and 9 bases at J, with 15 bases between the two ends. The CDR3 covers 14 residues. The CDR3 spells CASSFARGRVEQFF. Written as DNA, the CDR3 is TGTGCCAGCAGCTTCGCCAGGGGACGCGTTGAGCAGTTCTTC.

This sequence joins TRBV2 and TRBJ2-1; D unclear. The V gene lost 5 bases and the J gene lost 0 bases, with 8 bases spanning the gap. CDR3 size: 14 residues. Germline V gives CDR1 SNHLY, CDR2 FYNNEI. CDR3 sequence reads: CASSPAHSYNEQFF. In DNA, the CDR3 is TGTGCCAGCAGTCCAGCGCACTCCTACAATGAGCAGTTCTTC.

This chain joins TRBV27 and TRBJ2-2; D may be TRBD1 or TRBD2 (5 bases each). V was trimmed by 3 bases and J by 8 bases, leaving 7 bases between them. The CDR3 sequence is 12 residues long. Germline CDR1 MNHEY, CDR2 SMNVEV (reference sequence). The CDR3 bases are TGTGCCAGCAGTTTGAGGGGAGGGGAGCTGTTTTTT. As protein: CASSLRGGELFF.

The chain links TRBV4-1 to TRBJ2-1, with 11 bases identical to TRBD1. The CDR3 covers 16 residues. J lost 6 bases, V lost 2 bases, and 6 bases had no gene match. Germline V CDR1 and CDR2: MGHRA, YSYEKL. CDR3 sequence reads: CASSQSTGTGGNEQFF. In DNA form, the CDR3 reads TGCGCCAGCAGCCAATCCACCGGGACAGGGGGCAATGAGCAGTTCTTC.

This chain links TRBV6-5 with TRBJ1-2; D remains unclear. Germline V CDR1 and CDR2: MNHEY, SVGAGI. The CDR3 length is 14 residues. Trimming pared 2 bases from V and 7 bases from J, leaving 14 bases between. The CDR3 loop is CASSYNLEGTGYTF. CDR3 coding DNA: TGTGCCAGCAGTTACAATTTAGAGGGCACTGGCTACACCTTC.

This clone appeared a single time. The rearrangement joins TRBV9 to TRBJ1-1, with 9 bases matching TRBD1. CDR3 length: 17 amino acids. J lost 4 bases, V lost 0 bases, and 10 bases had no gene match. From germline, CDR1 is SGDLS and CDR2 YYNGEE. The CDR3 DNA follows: TGTGCCAGCAGCGTAGGAGACAGGGGGTATAGGGCCACTGAAGCTTTCTTT. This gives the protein CASSVGDRGYRATEAFF.

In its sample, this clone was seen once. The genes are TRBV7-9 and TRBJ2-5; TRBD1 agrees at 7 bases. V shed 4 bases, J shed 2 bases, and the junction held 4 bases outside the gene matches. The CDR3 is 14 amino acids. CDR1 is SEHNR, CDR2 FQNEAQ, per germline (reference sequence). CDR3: CASSWTGGQETQYF. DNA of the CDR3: TGTGCCAGCAGCTGGACAGGAGGACAAGAGACCCAGTACTTC.

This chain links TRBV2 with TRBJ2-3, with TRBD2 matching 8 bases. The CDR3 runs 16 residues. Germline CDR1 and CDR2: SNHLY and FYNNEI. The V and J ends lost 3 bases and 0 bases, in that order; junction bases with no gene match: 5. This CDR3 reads CASSDSERESTDTQYF. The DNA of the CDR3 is TGTGCCAGCAGTGACAGCGAGCGGGAGAGCACAGATACGCAGTATTTT.

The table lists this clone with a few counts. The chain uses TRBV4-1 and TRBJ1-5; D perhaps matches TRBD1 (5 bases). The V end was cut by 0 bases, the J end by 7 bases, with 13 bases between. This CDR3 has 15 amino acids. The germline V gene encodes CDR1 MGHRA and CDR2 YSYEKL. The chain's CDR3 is CASSQDTRAGQPQHF. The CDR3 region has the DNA TGCGCCAGCAGCCAAGATACCAGGGCCGGGCAGCCCCAGCATTTT.